This record covers a single TCR beta chain. CDR1 is SGHDT, CDR2 YYEEEE, per germline. This CDR3 has 15 amino acids. V lost 0 bases, J lost 0 bases, and 7 bases lay in between. This sample is part of a study of cytomegalovirus exposure and HLA in healthy donors. Vbeta (60) and Jbeta (13) primers were used in the PCR. The data were produced by immunoSEQ multiplex PCR, yet TCRdb's version contains in-frame clones alone and is incomplete. This table has more than 95,000 clones, approximately 66% appearing once. The chain recombines TRBV5-6 with TRBJ1-3; D uncertain. The receptor comes from a woman in her forties or fifties in good health and CMV-seronegative. Input material: PBMCs. CDR3 coding DNA: TGTGCCAGCAGCTTGGTGAGTGACTCTGGAAACACCATATATTTT. It yields the protein CASSLVSDSGNTIYF.